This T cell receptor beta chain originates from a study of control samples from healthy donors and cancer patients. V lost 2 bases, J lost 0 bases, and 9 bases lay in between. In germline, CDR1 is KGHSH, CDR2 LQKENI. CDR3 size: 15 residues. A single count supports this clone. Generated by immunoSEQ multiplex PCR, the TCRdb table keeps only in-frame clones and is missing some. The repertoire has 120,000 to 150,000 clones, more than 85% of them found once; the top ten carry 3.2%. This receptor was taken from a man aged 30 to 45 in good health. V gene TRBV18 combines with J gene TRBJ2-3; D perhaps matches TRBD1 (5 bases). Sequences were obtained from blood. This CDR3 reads CASSPDSSSTDTQYF. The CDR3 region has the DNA TGTGCCAGCTCACCAGACAGCTCTAGCACAGATACGCAGTATTTT.